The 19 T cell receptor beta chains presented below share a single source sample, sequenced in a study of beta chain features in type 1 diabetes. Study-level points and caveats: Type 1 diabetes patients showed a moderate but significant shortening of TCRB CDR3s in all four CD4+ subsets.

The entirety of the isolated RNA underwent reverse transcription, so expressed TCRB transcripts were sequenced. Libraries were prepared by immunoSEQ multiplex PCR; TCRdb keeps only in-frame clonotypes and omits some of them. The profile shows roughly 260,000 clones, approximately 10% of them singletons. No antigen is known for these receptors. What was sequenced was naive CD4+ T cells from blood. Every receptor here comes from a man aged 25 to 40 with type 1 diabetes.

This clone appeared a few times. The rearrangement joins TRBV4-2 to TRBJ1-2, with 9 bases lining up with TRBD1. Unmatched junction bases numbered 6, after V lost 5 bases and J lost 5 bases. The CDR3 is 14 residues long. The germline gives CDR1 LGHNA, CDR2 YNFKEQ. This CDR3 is CASSITGTGYGYTF. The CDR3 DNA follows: TGTGCCAGCAGCATCACCGGGACAGGGTATGGCTACACCTTC.

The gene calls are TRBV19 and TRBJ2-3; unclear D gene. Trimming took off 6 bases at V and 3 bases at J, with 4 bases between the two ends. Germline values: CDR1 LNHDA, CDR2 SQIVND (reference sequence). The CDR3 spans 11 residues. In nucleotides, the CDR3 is TGTGCCAGTAGCAGGACAGATACGCAGTATTTT. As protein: CASSRTDTQYF.

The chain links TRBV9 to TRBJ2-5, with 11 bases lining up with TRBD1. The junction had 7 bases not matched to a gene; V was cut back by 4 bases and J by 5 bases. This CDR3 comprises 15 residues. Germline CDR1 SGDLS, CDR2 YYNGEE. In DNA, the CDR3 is TGTGCCAGCAGCCCTCTAGGGACAGGGGGTGAGACCCAGTACTTC. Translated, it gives CASSPLGTGGETQYF.

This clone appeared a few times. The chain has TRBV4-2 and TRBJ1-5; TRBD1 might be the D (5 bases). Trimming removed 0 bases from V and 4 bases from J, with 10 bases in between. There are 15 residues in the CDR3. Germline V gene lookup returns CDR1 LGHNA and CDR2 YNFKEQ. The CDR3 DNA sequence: TGTGCCAGCAGCCAAGATGGGGGGGGGAATCAGCCCCAGCATTTT. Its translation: CASSQDGGGNQPQHF.

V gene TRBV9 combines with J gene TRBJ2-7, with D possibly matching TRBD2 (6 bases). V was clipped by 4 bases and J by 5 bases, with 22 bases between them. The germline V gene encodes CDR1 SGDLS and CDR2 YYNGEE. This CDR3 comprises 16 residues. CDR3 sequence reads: CASSPNSQLASDEQYF. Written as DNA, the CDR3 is TGTGCCAGCAGCCCAAACTCCCAACTAGCTAGCGACGAGCAGTACTTC.

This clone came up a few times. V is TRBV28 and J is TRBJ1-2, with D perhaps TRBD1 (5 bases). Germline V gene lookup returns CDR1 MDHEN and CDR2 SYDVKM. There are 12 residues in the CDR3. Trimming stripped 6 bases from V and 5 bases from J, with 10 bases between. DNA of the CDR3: TGTGCCAGCAGGGAGAGACAGTATGGCTACACCTTC. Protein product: CASRERQYGYTF.

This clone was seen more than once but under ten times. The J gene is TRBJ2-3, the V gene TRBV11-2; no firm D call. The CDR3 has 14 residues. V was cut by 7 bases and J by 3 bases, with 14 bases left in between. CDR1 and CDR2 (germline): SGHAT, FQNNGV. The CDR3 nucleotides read TGTGCCAGCAACATAGCCCGCTGGACAGATACGCAGTATTTT. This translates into CASNIARWTDTQYF.

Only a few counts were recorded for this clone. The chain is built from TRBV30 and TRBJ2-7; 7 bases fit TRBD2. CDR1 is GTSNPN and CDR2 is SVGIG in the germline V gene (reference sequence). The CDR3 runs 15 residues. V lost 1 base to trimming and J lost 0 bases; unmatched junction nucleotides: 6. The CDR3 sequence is CAWSGGGTLSYEQYF. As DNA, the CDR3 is TGTGCCTGGAGTGGGGGGGGGACTCTCTCCTACGAGCAGTACTTC.

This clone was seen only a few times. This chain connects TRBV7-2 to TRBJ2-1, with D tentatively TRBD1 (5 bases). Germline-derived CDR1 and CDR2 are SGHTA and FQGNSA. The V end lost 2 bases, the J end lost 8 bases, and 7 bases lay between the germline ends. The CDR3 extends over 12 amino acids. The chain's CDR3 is CASSLQGYEQFF. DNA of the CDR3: TGTGCCAGCAGCTTACAGGGTTATGAGCAGTTCTTC.

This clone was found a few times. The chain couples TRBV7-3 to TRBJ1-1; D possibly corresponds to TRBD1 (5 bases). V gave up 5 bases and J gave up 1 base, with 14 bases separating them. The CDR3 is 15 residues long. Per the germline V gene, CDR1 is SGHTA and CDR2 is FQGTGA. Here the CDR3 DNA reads TGTGCCAGCAGCCCGCCTGGGGCAGGGAACACTGAAGCTTTCTTT. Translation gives CASSPPGAGNTEAFF.

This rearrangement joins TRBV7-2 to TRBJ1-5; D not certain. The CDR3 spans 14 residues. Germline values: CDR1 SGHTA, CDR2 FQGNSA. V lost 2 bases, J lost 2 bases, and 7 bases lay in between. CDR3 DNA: TGTGCCAGCAGCTTATGGCAGGGCAATCAGCCCCAGCATTTT. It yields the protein CASSLWQGNQPQHF. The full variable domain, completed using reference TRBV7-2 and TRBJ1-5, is GAGVSQSPSNKVTEKGKDVELRCDPISGHTALYWYRQSLGQGLEFLIYFQGNSAPDKSGLPSDRFSAERTGGSVSTLTIQRTQQEDSAVYLCASSLWQGNQPQHFGDGTRLSIL.

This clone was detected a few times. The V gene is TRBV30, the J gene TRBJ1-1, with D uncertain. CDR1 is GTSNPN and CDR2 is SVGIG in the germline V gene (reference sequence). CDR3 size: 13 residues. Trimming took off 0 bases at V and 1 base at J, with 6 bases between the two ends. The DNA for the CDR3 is TGTGCCTGGAGTGTTGGGAGGAACACTGAAGCTTTCTTT. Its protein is CAWSVGRNTEAFF.

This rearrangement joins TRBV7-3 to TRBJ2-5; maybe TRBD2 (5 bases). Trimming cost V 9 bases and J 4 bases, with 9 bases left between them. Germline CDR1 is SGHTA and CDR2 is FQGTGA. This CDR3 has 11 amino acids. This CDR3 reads CARLGLETQYF. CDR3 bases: TGTGCCAGACTCGGACTAGAGACCCAGTACTTC.

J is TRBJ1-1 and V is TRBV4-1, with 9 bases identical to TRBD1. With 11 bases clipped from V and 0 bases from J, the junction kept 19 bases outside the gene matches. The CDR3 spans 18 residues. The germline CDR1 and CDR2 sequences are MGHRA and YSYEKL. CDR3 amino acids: CAGSLKGRNRGLNTEAFF. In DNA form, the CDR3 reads TGCGCCGGCTCTTTGAAGGGGAGAAACAGGGGGCTGAACACTGAAGCTTTCTTT.

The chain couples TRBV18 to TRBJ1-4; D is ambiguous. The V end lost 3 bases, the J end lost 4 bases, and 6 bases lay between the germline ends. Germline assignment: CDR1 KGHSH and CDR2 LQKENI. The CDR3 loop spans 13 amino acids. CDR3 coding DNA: TGTGCCAGCTCACCCCAGGTTAATGAAAAACTGTTTTTT. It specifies CASSPQVNEKLFF.

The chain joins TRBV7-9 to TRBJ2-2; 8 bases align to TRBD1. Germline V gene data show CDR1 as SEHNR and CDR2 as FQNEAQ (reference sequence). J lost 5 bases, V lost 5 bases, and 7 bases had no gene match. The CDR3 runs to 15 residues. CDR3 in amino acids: CASSVVRTGTGELFF. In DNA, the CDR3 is TGTGCCAGCAGCGTGGTCCGGACAGGGACCGGGGAGCTGTTTTTT.

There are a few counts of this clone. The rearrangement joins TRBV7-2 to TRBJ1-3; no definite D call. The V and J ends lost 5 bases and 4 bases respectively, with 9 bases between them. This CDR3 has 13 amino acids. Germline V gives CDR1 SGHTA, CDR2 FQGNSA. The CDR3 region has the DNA TGTGCCAGCAGCGCGGATTCCGGAAACACCATATATTTT. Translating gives CASSADSGNTIYF.

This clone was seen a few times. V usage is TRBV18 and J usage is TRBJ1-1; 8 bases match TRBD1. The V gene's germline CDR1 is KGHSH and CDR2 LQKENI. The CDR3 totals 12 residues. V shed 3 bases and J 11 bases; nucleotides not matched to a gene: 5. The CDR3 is CASSPDRVMAFF. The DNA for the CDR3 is TGTGCCAGCTCACCGGACAGGGTAATGGCTTTCTTT.

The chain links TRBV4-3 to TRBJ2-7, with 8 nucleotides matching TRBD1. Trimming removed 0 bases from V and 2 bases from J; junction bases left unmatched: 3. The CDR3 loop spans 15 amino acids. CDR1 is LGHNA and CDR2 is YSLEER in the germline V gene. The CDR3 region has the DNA TGCGCCAGCAGCCAAGAGGGACAGGTAGCCTACGAGCAGTACTTC. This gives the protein CASSQEGQVAYEQYF.